Listed below are T cell receptor beta chains from one sample, sequenced in a study of CD8+ T cells in alopecia areata. Method: immunoSEQ multiplex PCR; TCRdb's copy keeps in-frame clones and lacks some. In the table there are 120,000 to 150,000 clones, around two thirds of which are singletons. Sequenced: CD8+ T cells sorted from blood. These receptors were obtained from a human donor in good health. CDR3s include the opening cysteine and the closing phenylalanine or tryptophan. Each record gives: D gene, clone size, J gene, V gene, CDR3 DNA, CDR3 protein. The D gene is left open where the match is weak. Only part of the rows carry a size: once, few, many, or a class if the clone is expanded.

-	-	TRBJ2-1	TRBV15	TGTGCCACCAGCAGGGACACCCTGCTCGGGCAGTTCTTC	CATSRDTLLGQFF
-	few	TRBJ2-3	TRBV27	TGTGCCAGCAGTTTCATCGGGGGACAGTCAAATACGCAGTATTTT	CASSFIGGQSNTQYF
-	-	TRBJ2-1	TRBV27	TGTGCCAGCAGTTTATACAGACCCGATGAGCAGTTCTTC	CASSLYRPDEQFF
TRBD2	few	TRBJ2-3	TRBV6-1	TGTGCCAGCAGTGAAGGAGCGGGAGGAGCCACAGATACGCAGTATTTT	CASSEGAGGATDTQYF
-	-	TRBJ2-7	TRBV6-5	TGTGCCAGCAGTTACGTGGCGTCCACCTCCTACGAGCAGTACTTC	CASSYVASTSYEQYF
-	-	TRBJ2-3	TRBV7-9	TGTGCCAGCAGCCCTCCCTTTGATTCGCAGTATTTT	CASSPPFDSQYF
TRBD2	-	TRBJ2-5	TRBV5-4	TGTGCCAGCAGCAGGGGACTAGCGGGAATAGAGACCCAGTACTTC	CASSRGLAGIETQYF
TRBD1	-	TRBJ2-2	TRBV2	TGTGCCAGCAGACAGGGGGCGCAGGCCGGGGAGCTGTTTTTT	CASRQGAQAGELFF
TRBD2	-	TRBJ2-2	TRBV9	TGTGCCAGCAGCGGGCTAGCGGGGCACACCGGGGAGCTGTTTTTT	CASSGLAGHTGELFF
-	-	TRBJ1-5	TRBV7-8	TGTGCCGGCAGCGGTACAGGGTACCAGCCCCAGCATTTT	CAGSGTGYQPQHF
-	few	TRBJ2-7	TRBV6-6	TGTGCCAGCAGTTACTCCCCTGAGGGGCCCTACGAGCAGTACTTC	CASSYSPEGPYEQYF
-	-	TRBJ2-7	TRBV29-1	TGCAGCGTTGGTAGCTACGAGCAGTACTTC	CSVGSYEQYF
-	-	TRBJ2-1	TRBV28	TGTGCCAGCAGTGAGTCCTACAATGAGCAGTTCTTC	CASSESYNEQFF
-	-	TRBJ1-1	TRBV29-1	TGCAGCGTTCACCTCGCCGCCCGGAACACTGAAGCTTTCTTT	CSVHLAARNTEAFF
-	-	TRBJ2-5	TRBV7-9	TGTGCCAGCAGCCCTAAAGGCTACGGAGAAAAGACCCAGTACTTC	CASSPKGYGEKTQYF
-	-	TRBJ2-7	TRBV13	TGTGCCAGCAGCCCAGCCCTCATAACGGACCACGAGCAGTACTTC	CASSPALITDHEQYF
-	-	TRBJ2-7	TRBV15	TGTGCCACCAGCAGAGAAGGGACCGAGCAGTACTTC	CATSREGTEQYF
TRBD1	-	TRBJ2-2	TRBV27	TGTGCCAGCAGTGACAGGGCGGACGGGGAGCTGTTTTTT	CASSDRADGELFF
TRBD2	-	TRBJ2-3	TRBV5-6	TGTGCCAGCAGCACGATGACCTTAGCGGGAAACACAGATACGCAGTATTTT	CASSTMTLAGNTDTQYF
-	-	TRBJ1-1	TRBV2	TGTGCCAGCGGAACAGGGTTCACTGAAGCTTTCTTT	CASGTGFTEAFF